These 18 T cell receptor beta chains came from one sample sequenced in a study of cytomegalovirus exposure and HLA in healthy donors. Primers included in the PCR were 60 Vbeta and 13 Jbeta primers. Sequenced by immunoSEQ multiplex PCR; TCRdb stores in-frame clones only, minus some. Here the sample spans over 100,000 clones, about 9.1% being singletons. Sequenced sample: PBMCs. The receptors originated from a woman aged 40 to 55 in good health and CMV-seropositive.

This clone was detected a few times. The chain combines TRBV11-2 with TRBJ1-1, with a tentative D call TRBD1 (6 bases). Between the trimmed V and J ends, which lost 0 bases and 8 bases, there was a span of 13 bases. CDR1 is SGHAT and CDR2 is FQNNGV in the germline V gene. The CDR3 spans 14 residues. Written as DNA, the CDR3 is TGTGCCAGCAGCTTAGAATATCGGACAGCCGAAGCTTTCTTT. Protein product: CASSLEYRTAEAFF. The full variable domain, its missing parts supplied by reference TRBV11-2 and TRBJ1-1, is EAGVAQSPRYKIIEKRQSVAFWCNPISGHATLYWYQQILGQGPKLLIQFQNNGVVDDSQLPKDRFSAERLKGVDSTLKIQPAKLEDSAVYLCASSLEYRTAEAFFGQGTRLTVV.

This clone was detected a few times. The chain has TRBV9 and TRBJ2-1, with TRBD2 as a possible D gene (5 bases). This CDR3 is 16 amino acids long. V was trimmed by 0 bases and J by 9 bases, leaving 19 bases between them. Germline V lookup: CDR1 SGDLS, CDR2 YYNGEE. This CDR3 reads CASSVVDRGSGLEQFF. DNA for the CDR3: TGTGCCAGCAGCGTAGTAGATCGCGGGTCCGGACTTGAGCAGTTCTTC.

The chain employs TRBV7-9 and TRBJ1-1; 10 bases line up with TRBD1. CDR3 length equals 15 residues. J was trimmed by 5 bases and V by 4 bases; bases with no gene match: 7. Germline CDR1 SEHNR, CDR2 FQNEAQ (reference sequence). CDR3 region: CASSWADRGLTEAFF. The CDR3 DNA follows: TGTGCCAGCAGCTGGGCGGACAGGGGGTTGACTGAAGCTTTCTTT.

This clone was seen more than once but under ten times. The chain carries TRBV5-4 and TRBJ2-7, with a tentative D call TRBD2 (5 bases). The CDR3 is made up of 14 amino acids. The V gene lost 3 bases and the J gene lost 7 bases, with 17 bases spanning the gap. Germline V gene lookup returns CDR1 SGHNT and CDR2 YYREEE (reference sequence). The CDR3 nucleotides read TGTGCCAGCAGCTCCGGTGAGATCCGGGGAGAGCAGTACTTC. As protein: CASSSGEIRGEQYF.

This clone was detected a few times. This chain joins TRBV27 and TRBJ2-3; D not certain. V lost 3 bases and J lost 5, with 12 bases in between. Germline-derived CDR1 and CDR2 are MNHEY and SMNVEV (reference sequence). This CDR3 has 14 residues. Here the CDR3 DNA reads TGTGCCAGCAGTTTTCGCTGGTCGGGAGATACGCAGTATTTT. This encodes CASSFRWSGDTQYF.

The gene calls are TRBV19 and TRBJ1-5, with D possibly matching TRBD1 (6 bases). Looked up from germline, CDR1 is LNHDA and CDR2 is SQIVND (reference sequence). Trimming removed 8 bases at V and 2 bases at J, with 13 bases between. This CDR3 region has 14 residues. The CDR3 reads CASADRPGNQPQHF. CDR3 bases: TGTGCCAGTGCTGACAGGCCGGGCAATCAGCCCCAGCATTTT.

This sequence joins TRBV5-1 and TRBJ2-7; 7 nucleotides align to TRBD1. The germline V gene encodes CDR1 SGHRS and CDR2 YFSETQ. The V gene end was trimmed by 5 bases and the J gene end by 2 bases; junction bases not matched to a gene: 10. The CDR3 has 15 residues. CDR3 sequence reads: CASSPSGTVPYEQYF. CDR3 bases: TGCGCCAGCAGTCCCTCCGGGACAGTCCCCTACGAGCAGTACTTC. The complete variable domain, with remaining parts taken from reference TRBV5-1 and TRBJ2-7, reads KAGVTQTPRYLIKTRGQQVTLSCSPISGHRSVSWYQQTPGQGLQFLFEYFSETQRNKGNFPGRFSGRQFSNSRSEMNVSTLELGDSALYLCASSPSGTVPYEQYFGPGTRLTVT.

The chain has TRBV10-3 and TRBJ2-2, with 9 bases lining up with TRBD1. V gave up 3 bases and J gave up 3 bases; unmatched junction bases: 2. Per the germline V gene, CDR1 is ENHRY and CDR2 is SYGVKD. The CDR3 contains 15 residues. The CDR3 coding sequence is TGTGCCATCAGTGAACGGGACAGGGACACCGGGGAGCTGTTTTTT. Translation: CAISERDRDTGELFF.

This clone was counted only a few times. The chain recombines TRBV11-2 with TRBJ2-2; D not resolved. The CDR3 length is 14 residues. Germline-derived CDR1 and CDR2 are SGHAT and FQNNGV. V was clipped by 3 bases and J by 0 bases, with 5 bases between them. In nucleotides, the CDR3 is TGTGCCAGCAGCTTGCAGGCGAACACCGGGGAGCTGTTTTTT. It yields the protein CASSLQANTGELFF. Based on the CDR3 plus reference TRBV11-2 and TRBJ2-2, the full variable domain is EAGVAQSPRYKIIEKRQSVAFWCNPISGHATLYWYQQILGQGPKLLIQFQNNGVVDDSQLPKDRFSAERLKGVDSTLKIQPAKLEDSAVYLCASSLQANTGELFFGEGSRLTVL.

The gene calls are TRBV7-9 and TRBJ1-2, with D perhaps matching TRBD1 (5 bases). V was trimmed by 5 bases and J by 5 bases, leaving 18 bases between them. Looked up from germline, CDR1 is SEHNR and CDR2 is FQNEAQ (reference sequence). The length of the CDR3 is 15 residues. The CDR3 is CASSPGHTPWYGYTF. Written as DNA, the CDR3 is TGTGCCAGCAGCCCCGGACACACCCCATGGTATGGCTACACCTTC.

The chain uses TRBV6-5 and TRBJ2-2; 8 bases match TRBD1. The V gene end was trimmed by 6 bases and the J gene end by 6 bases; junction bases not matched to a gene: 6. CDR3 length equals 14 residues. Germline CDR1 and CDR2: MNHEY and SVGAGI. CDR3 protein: CASSPGGAAGELFF. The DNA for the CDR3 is TGTGCCAGCAGCCCAGGGGGCGCCGCCGGGGAGCTGTTTTTT.

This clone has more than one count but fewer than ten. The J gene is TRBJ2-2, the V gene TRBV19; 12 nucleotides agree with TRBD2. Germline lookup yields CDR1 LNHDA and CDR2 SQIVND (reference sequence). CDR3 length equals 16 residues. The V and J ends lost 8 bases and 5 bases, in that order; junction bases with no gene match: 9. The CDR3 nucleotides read TGTGCCAGTCGCCCCCTAGCGGGGGGGCGAACCGGGGAGCTGTTTTTT. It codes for CASRPLAGGRTGELFF.

The DNA for the CDR3 is TGTGCCAGCAGTTTGGACAGGGTTAGAGAGACCCAGTACTTC. Translated: CASSLDRVRETQYF. The chain joins TRBV6-5 to TRBJ2-5, with 8 bases identical to TRBD1. CDR3 length: 14 residues. Trimming took 4 bases from V and 4 from J; bases not matched to a gene: 5. CDR1 is MNHEY and CDR2 is SVGAGI in the germline V gene.

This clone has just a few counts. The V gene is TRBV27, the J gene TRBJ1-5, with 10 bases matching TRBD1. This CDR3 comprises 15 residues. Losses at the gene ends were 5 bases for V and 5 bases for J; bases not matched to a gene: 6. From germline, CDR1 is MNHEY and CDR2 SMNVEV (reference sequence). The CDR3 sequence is CASSPLDRGDQPQHF. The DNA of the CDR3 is TGTGCCAGCAGTCCCCTGGACAGGGGGGATCAGCCCCAGCATTTT.

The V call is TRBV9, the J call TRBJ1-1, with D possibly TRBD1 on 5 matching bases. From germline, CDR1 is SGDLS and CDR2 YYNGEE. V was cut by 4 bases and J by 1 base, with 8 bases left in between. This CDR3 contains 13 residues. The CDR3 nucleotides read TGTGCCAGCAGCCCCAGGGAGAACACTGAAGCTTTCTTT. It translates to CASSPRENTEAFF.

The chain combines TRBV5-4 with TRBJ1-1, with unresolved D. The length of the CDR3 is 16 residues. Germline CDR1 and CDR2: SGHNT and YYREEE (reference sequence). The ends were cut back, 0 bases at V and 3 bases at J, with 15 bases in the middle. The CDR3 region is CASSLAPGGMDTEAFF. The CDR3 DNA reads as TGTGCCAGCAGCTTGGCACCTGGAGGGATGGACACTGAAGCTTTCTTT.

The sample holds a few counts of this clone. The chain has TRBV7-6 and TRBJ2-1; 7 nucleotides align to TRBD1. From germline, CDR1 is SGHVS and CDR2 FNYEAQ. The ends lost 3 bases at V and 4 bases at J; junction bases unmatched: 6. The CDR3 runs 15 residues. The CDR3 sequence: CASSLWDSQYNEQFF. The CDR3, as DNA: TGTGCCAGCAGCTTGTGGGACAGCCAATACAATGAGCAGTTCTTC.

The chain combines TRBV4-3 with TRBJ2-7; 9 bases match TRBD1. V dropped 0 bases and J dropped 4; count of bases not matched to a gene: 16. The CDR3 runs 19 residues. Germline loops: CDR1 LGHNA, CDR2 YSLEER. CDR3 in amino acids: CASSQDLGGRTGAAYEQYF. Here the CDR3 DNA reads TGCGCCAGCAGCCAAGATTTGGGGGGAAGGACAGGGGCGGCATACGAGCAGTACTTC.